This is a list of T cell receptor beta chains from one sample in a study of OX40 agonist ivuxolimab in advanced cancers. The data were produced by immunoSEQ multiplex PCR, yet TCRdb's version contains in-frame clones alone and is incomplete. The profile shows 45,000 to 50,000 clones, about 85% of them singletons. This material consisted of CD4+ or CD8+ T cells sorted from blood, taken in a trial of the OX40 agonist ivuxolimab. The receptors originated from an adult with an advanced solid tumor such as melanoma, head and neck, liver or kidney cancer. Each CDR3 is given with its conserved first and last residue. D genes are given only for firm matches. Expanded clones get a size class; other rows say once, few or many, or leave the size out.

j_call | d_call | v_call | clone_size | cdr3_aa | cdr3_nt
TRBJ2-7 | TRBD1 | TRBV13 | - | CASSFRQGETYEQYF | TGTGCCAGCAGCTTCAGACAGGGGGAGACCTACGAGCAGTACTTC
TRBJ1-4 | TRBD1 | TRBV18 | - | CASSPQGQGMEKLFF | TGTGCCAGCTCACCACAGGGACAGGGGATGGAAAAACTGTTTTTT
TRBJ2-7 | TRBD1 | TRBV18 | - | CASSPRDRIYEQYF | TGTGCCAGCTCACCAAGGGACAGGATCTACGAGCAGTACTTC
TRBJ1-2 | - | TRBV6-1 | - | CASSTYSDGYTF | TGTGCCAGCAGTACTTACAGTGATGGCTACACCTTC
TRBJ2-3 | - | TRBV7-3 | - | CASSSGGRTDTQYF | TGTGCCAGCAGCTCGGGGGGCCGCACAGATACGCAGTATTTT
TRBJ2-5 | - | TRBV7-9 | - | CASKGAGVMSETQYF | TGTGCCAGCAAGGGGGCGGGAGTTATGAGCGAGACCCAGTACTTC
TRBJ2-2 | - | TRBV5-4 | - | CASSLATRTGELFF | TGTGCCAGCAGCTTGGCTACAAGAACCGGGGAGCTGTTTTTT
TRBJ1-4 | TRBD1 | TRBV7-9 | - | CASSGGQLGEKLFF | TGTGCCAGCAGCGGGGGACAGTTGGGGGAAAAACTGTTTTTT
TRBJ2-5 | - | TRBV28 | - | CASSLVQTQYF | TGTGCCAGCAGTTTAGTCCAGACCCAGTACTTC
TRBJ2-2 | TRBD2 | TRBV7-8 | once | CASSRHPRSSGKNTGELFF | TGTGCCAGCAGCCGCCACCCTCGAAGTAGCGGGAAGAACACCGGGGAGCTGTTTTTT
TRBJ1-1 | - | TRBV5-5 | - | CASSSDYNTEAFF | TGTGCCAGCAGTTCGGACTACAACACTGAAGCTTTCTTT
TRBJ2-7 | - | TRBV4-3 | - | CASSQDLGGNYEQYF | TGCGCCAGCAGCCAAGATCTGGGTGGGAACTACGAGCAGTACTTC
TRBJ1-1 | - | TRBV28 | - | CASSLGPGSPTTEAFF | TGTGCCAGCAGTTTAGGTCCCGGATCTCCAACGACTGAAGCTTTCTTT
TRBJ2-2 | - | TRBV5-6 | - | CASSRDSDPNTGELFF | TGTGCCAGCAGCCGCGACTCCGACCCCAACACCGGGGAGCTGTTTTTT
TRBJ2-2 | - | TRBV19 | - | CASSIQNTGELFF | TGTGCCAGTAGTATTCAGAACACCGGGGAGCTGTTTTTT
TRBJ2-1 | - | TRBV5-8 | - | CASSLVGDEQFF | TGTGCCAGCAGCTTGGTAGGGGATGAGCAGTTCTTC
TRBJ1-2 | - | TRBV5-6 | - | CASSYGNRVVGYGYTF | TGTGCCAGCAGCTACGGCAACAGGGTAGTAGGCTATGGCTACACCTTC